Described below is a single T cell receptor beta chain sequence and its context. The data derive from a study of OX40 agonist ivuxolimab in advanced cancers. Sampling of blood occurred at baseline, cycle 4 day 1, and cycle 7 day 1. Some clones are missing from TCRdb's copy, which holds only in-frame ones; the method was immunoSEQ multiplex PCR. The top ten hold less than 9.5% of the sample, which has approximately 47,000 clones, almost 90% seen once. The ends lost 3 bases at V and 7 bases at J; junction bases unmatched: 6. Germline CDR1 and CDR2: SQVTM and ANQGSEA. CDR3 length: 14 amino acids. The source is an adult with an advanced solid tumor such as melanoma, head and neck, liver or kidney cancer. This chain joins TRBV29-1 and TRBJ2-1, with TRBD2 matching over 10 bases. The specimen comprised CD4+ or CD8+ T cells sorted from blood, sampled in a trial of the OX40 agonist ivuxolimab. The CDR3 nucleotides are TGCAGCGTTGACCTAGGACTAGCGGCAAATGAGCAGTTCTTC. It translates to CSVDLGLAANEQFF.